These 29 T cell receptor beta chains were sequenced from one sample in a study of blood T cell repertoires in COVID-19 (dated by TCRdb to 2018 to 2021). Libraries were built with the immunoSEQ multiplex PCR assay. Here the immuneACCESS table is served through TCRdb, limited to in-frame sequences with V and J called. Missing clones are a known gap in these copies; in checked studies unresolved V genes cover under half, and the rest lacks a known reason. The sample records about 39,000 clones, approximately 89% of which are singletons. Around 2% of the sample rests with the top ten. Sequences were obtained from peripheral blood. The receptors come from a man aged 50 to 59 with active COVID-19.

The V call is TRBV15, the J call TRBJ1-1, with D possibly matching TRBD1 (5 bases). The CDR3 is 13 residues long. Germline CDR1 is LNHNV and CDR2 is YYDKDF (reference sequence). Trimming shortened V by 4 bases and J by 10 bases, and 16 bases separated the two germline ends. This CDR3 reads CATSTNGGNRAFF. CDR3 bases: TGTGCCACCAGCACCAACGGGGGTAATAGAGCTTTCTTT.

The CDR3 loop is CASSGGGEETQYF. CDR3 bases: TGTGCCAGCAGTGGAGGGGGGGAGGAGACCCAGTACTTC. The genes are TRBV2 and TRBJ2-5; tentatively, D is TRBD2 (7 bases). The germline V gene has CDR1 SNHLY and CDR2 FYNNEI. Trimming removed 4 bases from V and 5 bases from J, with 11 bases in between. This CDR3 is built from 13 residues.

V gene TRBV25-1 combines with J gene TRBJ2-1, with D tentatively TRBD2 (6 bases). This CDR3 is built from 13 residues. Between the trimmed V and J ends, which lost 7 bases and 12 bases, there was a span of 19 bases. The V gene's germline CDR1 is MGHDK and CDR2 SYGVNS. The DNA for the CDR3 is TGTGCCAGCACCTTAAATGCGGGGTCCCGGCAGTTCTTC. It encodes CASTLNAGSRQFF.

V gene TRBV28 combines with J gene TRBJ1-4, with 7 bases matching TRBD1. V trimming: 3 bases; J trimming: 6 bases; junction bases outside the gene matches: 4. CDR1 is MDHEN, CDR2 SYDVKM, per germline. The CDR3 has 14 residues. This CDR3 reads CASSFQGVYEKLFF. The CDR3 region has the DNA TGTGCCAGCAGTTTCCAGGGGGTGTATGAAAAACTGTTTTTT.

The V call is TRBV6-5, the J call TRBJ1-1; 10 nucleotides match TRBD1. Germline trimming cut 6 bases from V and 1 base from J; bases unmatched to any gene: 2. Looked up from germline, CDR1 is MNHEY and CDR2 is SVGAGI. This CDR3 is 14 amino acids long. CDR3 nucleotides: TGTGCCAGCAGCCGGGACAGGGGGAACACTGAAGCTTTCTTT. Protein: CASSRDRGNTEAFF.

The rearrangement links TRBV5-4 to TRBJ1-5; D may be TRBD1 (6 bases). Trimming shortened V by 4 bases and J by 3 bases, and 11 bases separated the two germline ends. Germline CDR1 and CDR2: SGHNT and YYREEE (reference sequence). The CDR3 length is 14 residues. The CDR3 here is CASSQQGVNQPQHF. The CDR3 DNA is TGTGCCAGCAGCCAACAGGGCGTCAATCAGCCCCAGCATTTT.

V gene TRBV19 combines with J gene TRBJ2-2, with a weak D call TRBD2 (5 bases). The V end was cut by 10 bases, the J end by 2 bases, with 17 bases between. The CDR3 is 15 residues long. Germline loops: CDR1 LNHDA, CDR2 SQIVND (reference sequence). This CDR3 reads CATRRGRINTGELFF. The CDR3 coding sequence is TGTGCCACCCGAAGAGGGCGTATCAACACCGGGGAGCTGTTTTTT. The whole variable domain, filled in from reference TRBV19 and TRBJ2-2, reads DGGITQSPKYLFRKEGQNVTLSCEQNLNHDAMYWYRQDPGQGLRLIYYSQIVNDFQKGDIAEGYSVSREKKESFPLTVTSAQKNPTAFYLCATRRGRINTGELFFGEGSRLTVL.

This clone appeared a few times. The CDR3 reads CASSAQGARYGYTF. The CDR3 DNA sequence: TGTGCCAGCAGCGCCCAGGGGGCGCGGTATGGCTACACCTTC. V gene TRBV6-5 combines with J gene TRBJ1-2; 8 nucleotides match TRBD1. The germline V gene encodes CDR1 MNHEY and CDR2 SVGAGI. This CDR3 has 14 residues. J gave up 5 bases and V 6 bases, and 8 bases lay outside the gene matches.

V is TRBV2 and J is TRBJ2-7; 7 bases match TRBD2. J was trimmed by 4 bases and V by 5 bases; bases with no gene match: 8. This CDR3 contains 14 residues. CDR1 and CDR2 from the germline V gene are SNHLY and FYNNEI. In DNA, the CDR3 is TGTGCCAGCAGTTCTGGCGGGACTACATACGAGCAGTACTTC. Protein product: CASSSGGTTYEQYF.

The CDR3 DNA sequence: TGTGCCAGCAGCGTCCGAGAGAGTTCTGAAGCTTTCTTT. Translation: CASSVRESSEAFF. The chain couples TRBV9 to TRBJ1-1; no firm D call. The CDR3 length is 13 residues. Trimming removed 2 bases from V and 6 bases from J, with 11 bases in between. Germline V CDR1 and CDR2: SGDLS, YYNGEE.

The J gene is TRBJ1-1, the V gene TRBV19, with D unclear. The V gene lost 6 bases and the J gene lost 9 bases, with 14 bases spanning the gap. The germline V gene has CDR1 LNHDA and CDR2 SQIVND (reference sequence). The CDR3 has 12 amino acids. The CDR3 sequence: CASSSDGEKAFF. CDR3 nucleotides: TGTGCCAGTAGCTCGGACGGGGAAAAAGCTTTCTTT.

This sequence joins TRBV24-1 and TRBJ2-3; tentative D call: TRBD1 (6 bases). The V gene lost 9 bases and the J gene lost 5 bases, with 20 bases spanning the gap. The CDR3 loop spans 15 amino acids. Germline V gene lookup returns CDR1 KGHDR and CDR2 SFDVKD. The DNA for the CDR3 is TGTGCCACCGGGGCCCGGACAGTCTATGGAGATACGCAGTATTTT. Its translation is CATGARTVYGDTQYF.

This chain joins TRBV7-2 and TRBJ1-1, with unresolved D. The V end was cut by 3 bases, the J end by 5 bases, with 10 bases between. The CDR3 sequence is 13 residues long. Per the germline V gene, CDR1 is SGHTA and CDR2 is FQGNSA. The CDR3 nucleotides read TGTGCCAGCAGCTTCTCGGTCGGGACTGAAGCTTTCTTT. Translated: CASSFSVGTEAFF.

V usage is TRBV5-5 and J usage is TRBJ1-5; D gene ambiguous. The V end was cut by 2 bases, the J end by 4 bases, with 7 bases between. Germline V gives CDR1 SGHKS, CDR2 YYEKEE (reference sequence). The CDR3 has 13 amino acids. The CDR3 spells CASSLRRNQPQHF. As DNA, the CDR3 is TGTGCCAGCAGCTTAAGGAGGAATCAGCCCCAGCATTTT.

The chain has TRBV6-5 and TRBJ2-7; tentatively, D is TRBD1 (5 bases). Per germline, CDR1 MNHEY and CDR2 SVGAGI. The CDR3 has 13 amino acids. Trimming left V 6 bases short and J 3 bases short, with 12 bases between. The CDR3, as DNA: TGTGCCAGCAGAAGGGGCAGTAACTACGAGCAGTACTTC. This translates into CASRRGSNYEQYF.

The chain carries TRBV18 and TRBJ2-6; tentatively, D is TRBD1 (5 bases). Trimming pared 2 bases from V and 0 bases from J, leaving 14 bases between. The CDR3 spans 18 residues. Germline-derived CDR1 and CDR2 are KGHSH and LQKENI. The CDR3 DNA sequence: TGTGCCAGCTCACCAACTACGGTCGGACACTCTGGGGCCAACGTCCTGACTTTC. It yields the protein CASSPTTVGHSGANVLTF.

This clone was seen once. Here the CDR3 reads CASIERGRALNEQFF. In DNA form, the CDR3 reads TGTGCCAGCATCGAAAGGGGGAGGGCCTTAAATGAGCAGTTCTTC. The genes are TRBV5-4 and TRBJ2-1, with D possibly matching TRBD2 (7 bases). Per germline, CDR1 SGHNT and CDR2 YYREEE (reference sequence). The CDR3 extends over 15 amino acids. The V end lost 6 bases, the J end lost 7 bases, and 20 bases lay between the germline ends.

V gene TRBV7-9 combines with J gene TRBJ1-2, with D unclear. From germline, CDR1 is SEHNR and CDR2 FQNEAQ (reference sequence). V lost 7 bases, J lost 0 bases, and 9 bases lay in between. This CDR3 comprises 13 residues. CDR3 residues: CASTGAPNYGYTF. In nucleotides, the CDR3 is TGTGCCAGCACCGGAGCCCCTAACTATGGCTACACCTTC.

This clone was picked up one time. The V and J genes are TRBV24-1 and TRBJ2-2; D is unclear. In germline, CDR1 is KGHDR, CDR2 SFDVKD. The V end lost 3 bases, the J end lost 0 bases, and 4 bases lay between the germline ends. The CDR3 runs to 14 residues. The CDR3 sequence: CATSDPANTGELFF. In DNA, the CDR3 is TGTGCCACCAGTGATCCCGCGAACACCGGGGAGCTGTTTTTT.

This chain joins TRBV4-1 and TRBJ2-3; 7 bases map to TRBD1. Per the germline V gene, CDR1 is MGHRA and CDR2 is YSYEKL. The CDR3 runs to 14 residues. V lost 0 bases to trimming and J lost 5 bases; unmatched junction nucleotides: 2. The CDR3 bases are TGCGCCAGCAGCCAAGATGGACAGGTAGATACGCAGTATTTT. Protein: CASSQDGQVDTQYF.

The chain combines TRBV11-3 with TRBJ1-1; unclear D gene. The CDR3 totals 13 residues. Germline lookup yields CDR1 SGHNT and CDR2 YENEEA. Deletions cut 3 bases from V and 5 bases from J, with 10 bases between. In DNA form, the CDR3 reads TGTGCCAGCAGCTTTTCGCAGGCGACTGAAGCTTTCTTT. Amino acids: CASSFSQATEAFF.

The sample holds one count of this clone. J is TRBJ1-6 and V is TRBV6-1; D may be TRBD1 (6 bases). Deletions cut 0 bases from V and 0 bases from J, with 12 bases between. The CDR3 has 18 residues. The germline V gene encodes CDR1 MNHNS and CDR2 SASEGT. The CDR3 loop reads CASSEAPQGSSYNSPLHF. CDR3 sequence (DNA): TGTGCCAGCAGTGAAGCCCCACAGGGTAGCTCCTATAATTCACCCCTCCACTTT.

This sequence joins TRBV12-3 or TRBV12-4 and TRBJ2-7, with D unresolved. This CDR3 has 12 amino acids. Trimming took 6 bases from V and 9 from J, leaving 15 bases between them. The CDR3 DNA reads TGTGCCAGCAGCATTTTCGGTAGAGTGCAGTACTTC. Its translation: CASSIFGRVQYF.

This chain uses TRBV7-9 with TRBJ2-1, with 7 bases fitting TRBD1. The CDR3 has 15 residues. The V gene end was trimmed by 4 bases and the J gene end by 4 bases; junction bases not matched to a gene: 7. Germline V gene sequence: CDR1 SEHNR, CDR2 FQNEAQ (reference sequence). CDR3 in DNA: TGTGCCAGCAGCTATCCGGGACAGCTTTACAATGAGCAGTTCTTC. This encodes CASSYPGQLYNEQFF.

V gene TRBV6-1 combines with J gene TRBJ2-1, with a weak D call TRBD1 (5 bases). The germline gives CDR1 MNHNS, CDR2 SASEGT. V was shortened by 3 bases and J by 0 bases, with 9 bases between the two germline ends. This CDR3 is built from 15 residues. The CDR3 coding sequence is TGTGCCAGCAGTGAGCTAGGGGACTCCTACAATGAGCAGTTCTTC. It specifies CASSELGDSYNEQFF.

In this sample, this clone turned up once. V is TRBV18 and J is TRBJ2-7; possibly TRBD2 for D (5 bases). V was clipped by 3 bases and J by 6 bases, with 15 bases between them. In germline, CDR1 is KGHSH, CDR2 LQKENI. CDR3 size: 14 residues. CDR3: CASSPRQGGREQYF. CDR3 DNA: TGTGCCAGCTCACCCCGCCAAGGCGGGCGCGAGCAGTACTTC. The variable domain in full, completed from reference TRBV18 and TRBJ2-7, reads NAGVMQNPRHLVRRRGQEARLRCSPMKGHSHVYWYRQLPEEGLKFMVYLQKENIIDESGMPKERFSAEFPKEGPSILRIQQVVRGDSAAYFCASSPRQGGREQYFGPGTRLTVT.

The genes are TRBV5-1 and TRBJ1-6; a possible D gene is TRBD1 (6 bases). The germline CDR1 and CDR2 sequences are SGHRS and YFSETQ. This CDR3 is 14 amino acids long. The V end was cut by 4 bases, the J end by 7 bases, with 12 bases between. The CDR3: CASSPGDFNSPLHF. DNA of the CDR3: TGCGCCAGCAGCCCAGGGGATTTCAATTCACCCCTCCACTTT.

This rearrangement joins TRBV7-2 to TRBJ2-5; D is possibly TRBD1 (5 bases). Looked up from germline, CDR1 is SGHTA and CDR2 is FQGNSA. The CDR3 loop spans 13 amino acids. V was trimmed by 3 bases and J by 4 bases, leaving 9 bases between them. The CDR3 DNA follows: TGTGCCAGCAGCTTCCAGGGTGGAGAGACCCAGTACTTC. Translation: CASSFQGGETQYF.

In this sample, this clone turned up a few times. The chain couples TRBV5-1 to TRBJ1-1; D uncertain. The CDR3 runs 15 residues. CDR1 is SGHRS, CDR2 YFSETQ, per germline. Trimming pared 0 bases from V and 0 bases from J, leaving 9 bases between. The CDR3 DNA is TGCGCCAGCAGCTTGGCACAGCTTATGAACACTGAAGCTTTCTTT. It specifies CASSLAQLMNTEAFF. Filled out from reference TRBV5-1 and TRBJ1-1, the complete variable domain reads KAGVTQTPRYLIKTRGQQVTLSCSPISGHRSVSWYQQTPGQGLQFLFEYFSETQRNKGNFPGRFSGRQFSNSRSEMNVSTLELGDSALYLCASSLAQLMNTEAFFGQGTRLTVV.